Below are 3 T cell receptor beta chains sequenced from a single sample in a study of shared clonotypes between healthy human individuals. The repertoire was sequenced with immunoSEQ multiplex PCR; TCRdb's copy has only in-frame clones and lacks some. The table records over a million clones, roughly 97% of them present only once. Material for sequencing was naive CD4+ T cells sorted from blood. Subset in this sample: CD45RA+ positively selected. The receptors were gathered from a man aged 30 to 45 in good health.

About this clone itself: Other nucleotide sequences from this sample produce the same CDR3. The V gene is TRBV5-1, the J gene TRBJ2-5; perhaps D is TRBD1 or TRBD2 (6 bases each). The V gene lost 1 base and the J gene lost 4 bases, with 8 bases spanning the gap. This CDR3 spans 13 amino acids. CDR1 is SGHRS and CDR2 is YFSETQ in the germline V gene. CDR3 protein: CASSLKGGETQYF. The CDR3 region has the DNA TGCGCCAGCAGCTTGAAGGGGGGAGAGACCCAGTACTTC.

In nucleotides, the CDR3 is TGTGCCAGCAACAGGGCGACAGGCAACTCTGGGGCCAACGTCCTGACTTTC. This gives the protein CASNRATGNSGANVLTF. The genes are TRBV2 and TRBJ2-6; D is possibly TRBD1 (6 bases). V lost 7 bases and J 0 bases, leaving 16 bases between the germline ends. From germline, CDR1 is SNHLY and CDR2 FYNNEI. The CDR3 consists of 17 residues.

This sequence joins TRBV9 and TRBJ1-2; D call uncertain. From germline, CDR1 is SGDLS and CDR2 YYNGEE. This CDR3 has 14 amino acids. Trimming took off 4 bases at V and 4 bases at J, with 14 bases between the two ends. CDR3 residues: CASSKIEQVYGYTF. The CDR3 DNA reads as TGTGCCAGCAGCAAAATCGAGCAGGTCTATGGCTACACCTTC.